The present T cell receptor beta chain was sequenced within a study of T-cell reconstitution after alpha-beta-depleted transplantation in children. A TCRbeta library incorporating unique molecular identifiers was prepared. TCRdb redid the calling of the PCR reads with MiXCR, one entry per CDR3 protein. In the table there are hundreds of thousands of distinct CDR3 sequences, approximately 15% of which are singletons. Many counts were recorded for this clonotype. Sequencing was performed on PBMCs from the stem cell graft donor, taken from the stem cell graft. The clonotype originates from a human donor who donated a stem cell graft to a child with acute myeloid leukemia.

The CDR3 is CSARDPSGGRYEQFF. The DNA of the CDR3 is TGCAGTGCTAGAGATCCTAGCGGGGGTCGCTATGAGCAGTTCTTC. The chain links TRBV20-1 to TRBJ2-1, with TRBD2 matching over 10 bases. The CDR3 contains 15 residues. Germline CDR1 is DFQATT and CDR2 is SNEGSKA (reference sequence). V lost 0 bases and J lost 8; bases outside the gene matches: 7.